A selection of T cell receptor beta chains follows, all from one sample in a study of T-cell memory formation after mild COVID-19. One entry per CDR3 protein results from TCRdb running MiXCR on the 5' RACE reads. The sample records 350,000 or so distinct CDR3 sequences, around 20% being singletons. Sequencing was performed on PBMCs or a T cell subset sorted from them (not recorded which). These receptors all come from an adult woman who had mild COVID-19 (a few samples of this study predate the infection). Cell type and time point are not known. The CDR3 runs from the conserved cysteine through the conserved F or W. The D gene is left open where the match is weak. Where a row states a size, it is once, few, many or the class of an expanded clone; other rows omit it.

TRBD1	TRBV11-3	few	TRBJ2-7	CASSRTGTGANEQYF	TGTGCCAGCAGCAGAACCGGGACAGGGGCTAACGAGCAGTACTTC
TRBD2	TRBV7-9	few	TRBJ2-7	CASSSQLAGNEYEQYF	TGTGCCAGCAGTTCCCAATTAGCGGGAAATGAGTACGAGCAGTACTTC
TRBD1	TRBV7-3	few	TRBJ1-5	CASSIPDRGNQPQHF	TGTGCCAGCAGCATACCGGACAGGGGCAATCAGCCCCAGCATTTT
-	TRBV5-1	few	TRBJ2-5	CASSLDTGKETQYF	TGCGCCAGCAGCTTGGATACAGGGAAGGAGACCCAGTACTTC
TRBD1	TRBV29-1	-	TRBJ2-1	CSACGDRGGEQFF	TGCAGCGCCTGTGGGGACAGGGGAGGTGAGCAGTTCTTC
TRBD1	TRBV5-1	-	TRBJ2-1	CASRSTGEPAYNEQFF	TGCGCCAGCAGGTCCACAGGGGAACCCGCCTACAATGAGCAGTTCTTC
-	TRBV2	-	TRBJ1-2	CASKGLNRAVGGYTF	TGTGCCAGCAAAGGGTTAAACAGGGCGGTTGGAGGCTACACCTTC
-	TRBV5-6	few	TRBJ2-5	CASSVVPSETQYF	TGTGCCAGCAGCGTGGTTCCTAGCGAGACCCAGTACTTC
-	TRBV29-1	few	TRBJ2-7	CSAGEGPYEQYF	TGCAGCGCCGGCGAGGGGCCCTACGAGCAGTACTTC
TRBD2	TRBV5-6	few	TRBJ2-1	CASSGLPRASGTDEQFF	TGTGCCAGTAGCGGGTTACCCAGAGCTAGCGGGACCGATGAGCAGTTCTTC
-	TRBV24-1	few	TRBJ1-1	CATSDLRGRGTEAFF	TGTGCCACCAGTGATTTGAGGGGAAGGGGCACTGAAGCTTTCTTT
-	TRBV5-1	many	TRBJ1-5	CASSLEQGNQPQHF	TGCGCCAGCAGCTTGGAACAGGGTAATCAGCCCCAGCATTTT
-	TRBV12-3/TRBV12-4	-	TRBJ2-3	CASSPGQSYTQYF	TGTGCCAGCAGTCCGGGACAATCCTATACGCAGTATTTT
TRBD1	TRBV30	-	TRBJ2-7	CAWRRTGEQYF	TGTGCCTGGAGACGGACAGGCGAGCAGTACTTC
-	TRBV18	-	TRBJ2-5	CASSPDAGETQYF	TGTGCCAGCTCACCAGATGCGGGAGAGACCCAGTACTTC
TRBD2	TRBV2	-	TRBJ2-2	CASSVSGSSPTGELFF	TGTGCCAGCAGTGTAAGCGGGAGTTCGCCCACCGGGGAGCTGTTTTTT
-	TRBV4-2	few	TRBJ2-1	CASSQEKLYNEQFF	TGTGCCAGCAGCCAAGAGAAGTTGTACAATGAGCAGTTCTTC
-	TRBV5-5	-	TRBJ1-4	CASSLVRTATNEKLFF	TGTGCCAGCAGCTTAGTGCGGACTGCAACTAATGAAAAACTGTTTTTT
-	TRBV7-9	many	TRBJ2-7	CASSPSASVAGYEQYF	TGTGCCAGCAGCCCCTCAGCTTCGGTAGCAGGCTACGAGCAGTACTTC
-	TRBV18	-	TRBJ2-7	CASSPLPGSSYEQYF	TGTGCCAGCTCACCACTCCCCGGGTCCTCCTACGAGCAGTACTTC
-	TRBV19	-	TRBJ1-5	CASSIEGLRAQHF	TGTGCCAGTAGTATAGAGGGCCTTAGAGCCCAGCATTTT
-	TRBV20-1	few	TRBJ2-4	CSASSNPGEESRNIQYF	TGCAGTGCTAGTTCCAATCCAGGGGAGGAGAGTAGAAACATTCAGTACTTC
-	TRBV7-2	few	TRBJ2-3	CASSRLGGTDTQYF	TGTGCCAGCAGCCGCCTAGGGGGCACAGATACGCAGTATTTT
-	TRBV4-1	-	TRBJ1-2	CASSHRSTPNYGYTF	TGCGCCAGCAGCCATAGATCGACACCCAACTATGGCTACACCTTC
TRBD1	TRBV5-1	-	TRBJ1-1	CASSSSRQGSEAFF	TGCGCCAGCAGCTCTTCCAGACAGGGGTCTGAAGCTTTCTTT
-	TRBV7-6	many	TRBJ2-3	CASSSPSPGTDTQYF	TGTGCCAGCAGCTCCCCTAGCCCCGGCACAGATACGCAGTATTTT
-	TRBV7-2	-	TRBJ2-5	CASSLDWLDGGETQYF	TGTGCCAGCAGCTTAGACTGGCTAGATGGCGGAGAGACCCAGTACTTC
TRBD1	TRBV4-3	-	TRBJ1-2	CASSQDRTGGAGGYTF	TGCGCCAGCAGCCAAGACAGAACAGGGGGCGCGGGTGGCTACACCTTC
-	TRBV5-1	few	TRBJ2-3	CASSSGPGAPTQYF	TGCGCCAGCAGCTCGGGGCCGGGAGCTCCAACGCAGTATTTT
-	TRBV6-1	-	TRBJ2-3	CASGQPARARYTDTQYF	TGTGCCAGCGGTCAGCCTGCTAGGGCACGGTACACAGATACGCAGTATTTT
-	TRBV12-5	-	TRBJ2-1	CASGFVNNEQFF	TGTGCTAGTGGTTTCGTTAACAATGAGCAGTTCTTC
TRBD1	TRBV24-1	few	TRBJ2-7	CATSDGTGGRYEQYF	TGTGCCACCAGTGACGGGACAGGGGGCAGGTACGAGCAGTACTTC
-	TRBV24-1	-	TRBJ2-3	CATRYGSADTQYF	TGTGCCACCAGGTACGGGAGCGCAGATACGCAGTATTTT
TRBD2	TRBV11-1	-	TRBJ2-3	CASRQREGTDTQYF	TGTGCCAGCCGCCAGCGGGAGGGCACAGATACGCAGTATTTT
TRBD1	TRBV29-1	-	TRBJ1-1	CSVESGGETAFF	TGCAGCGTTGAATCAGGGGGCGAAACTGCTTTCTTT
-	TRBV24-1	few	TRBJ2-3	CATQVQGTDTQYF	TGTGCCACACAAGTCCAGGGAACAGATACGCAGTATTTT
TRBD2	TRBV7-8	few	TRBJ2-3	CASRPSGGTQYF	TGTGCCAGCAGACCCTCGGGGGGTACGCAGTATTTT
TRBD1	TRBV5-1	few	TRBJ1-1	CASSPPGGYTEAFF	TGCGCCAGCAGCCCACCAGGGGGGTACACTGAAGCTTTCTTT
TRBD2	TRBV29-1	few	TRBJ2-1	CSVTSGTAPYNEQFF	TGCAGCGTGACTAGCGGGACCGCTCCCTACAATGAGCAGTTCTTC
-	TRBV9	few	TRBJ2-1	CASSVATGDLFF	TGTGCCAGCAGCGTAGCGACAGGTGATCTGTTCTTC
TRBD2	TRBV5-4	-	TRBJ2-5	CASSSGGGRFQGTQYF	TGTGCCAGCAGCTCGGGGGGAGGGCGCTTCCAGGGGACCCAGTACTTC
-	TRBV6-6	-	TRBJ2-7	CASSGRKYEQYF	TGTGCCAGCAGTGGGAGGAAATACGAGCAGTACTTC
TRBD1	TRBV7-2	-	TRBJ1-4	CASSLTGDNEKLFF	TGTGCCAGCAGCTTGACAGGGGATAATGAAAAACTGTTTTTT
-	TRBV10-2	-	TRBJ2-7	CASNVPGRSYEQYF	TGCGCCAGCAACGTCCCGGGTCGGTCCTACGAGCAGTACTTC
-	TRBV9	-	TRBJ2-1	CASSEGGGLQGYNEQFF	TGTGCCAGCAGCGAGGGTGGGGGCCTTCAGGGGTACAATGAGCAGTTCTTC